The TCR beta chain under discussion was sequenced for a study of cytomegalovirus exposure and HLA in healthy donors. Study results and limitations: Excluded: some indistinguishable V segments such as TRBV6-2 and TRBV6-3.

This clone was seen a handful of times. Its antigen is as yet unknown. PCR involved 60 Vbeta and 13 Jbeta primers. Assay: immunoSEQ multiplex PCR; the TCRdb copy retains only in-frame clones and omits some. The sample records about 110,000 clones, more than 75% being singletons. Per germline, CDR1 SGDLS and CDR2 YYNGEE. Losses at the gene ends were 4 bases for V and 2 bases for J; bases not matched to a gene: 13. This CDR3 is built from 17 residues. This chain uses TRBV9 with TRBJ2-3; TRBD2 matches at 7 bases. Sample: PBMCs. The receptor was derived from a woman aged 50 to 65 in good health and CMV-seropositive. DNA for the CDR3: TGTGCCAGCAGCTACCCGAAGGCTAGCGGCTCCACAGATACGCAGTATTTT. It yields the protein CASSYPKASGSTDTQYF.